This T cell receptor beta chain stems from a study of shared clonotypes between healthy human individuals. About the study: Researchers assigned three CD4 naive, three CD4 memory, two CD8 naive and one CD8 memory plate to each donor.

Findings and limits, study-wide: Across a handful of donors, naive CD4 shared around 5%, naive CD8 over 3%, memory CD4 roughly 2.4%, memory CD8 approximately 0.4%. Generally, naive subsets (rather than memory subsets) showed larger estimated richness. Generation probabilities were higher for clonotypes shared across all four sorted-subset donors than for unshared ones.

V gave up 7 bases and J gave up 3 bases, with 9 bases separating them. The CDR3 totals 13 residues. CDR1 is WSHSY and CDR2 is SAAADI in the germline V gene. TCRdb keeps only in-frame clones here, not all; method: immunoSEQ multiplex PCR. The table has 2.3 million or so clones, 93% seen once. This clone was seen only once. Antigen specificity is unknown. This rearrangement joins TRBV10-2 to TRBJ2-2, with D possibly matching TRBD2 (5 bases). Specimen: naive CD4+ T cells from PBMCs. Noted subset: CD45RA+ positively selected. This clonotype was obtained from a man in his late teens or twenties in good health. Some clones in this sample may be carry-over from other donors' samples. The CDR3 DNA sequence: TGCGCCAGCAAGCGGAGTTACACCGGGGAGCTGTTTTTT. Residues: CASKRSYTGELFF.